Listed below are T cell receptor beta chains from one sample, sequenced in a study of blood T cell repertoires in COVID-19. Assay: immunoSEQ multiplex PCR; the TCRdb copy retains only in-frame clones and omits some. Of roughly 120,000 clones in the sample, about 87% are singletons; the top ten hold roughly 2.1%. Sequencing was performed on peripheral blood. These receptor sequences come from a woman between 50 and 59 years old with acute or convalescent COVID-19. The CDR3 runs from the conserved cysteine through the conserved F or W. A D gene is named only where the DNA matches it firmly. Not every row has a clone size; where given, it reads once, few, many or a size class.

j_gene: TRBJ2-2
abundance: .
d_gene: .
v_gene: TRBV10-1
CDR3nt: TGCGCCAGCAGTGGCCCGGGCGGGCACACCGGGGAGCTGTTTTTT
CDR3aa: CASSGPGGHTGELFF

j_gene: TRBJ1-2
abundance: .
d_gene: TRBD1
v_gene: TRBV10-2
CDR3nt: TGCGCCAGCACAACAGGGGTGGATTATGGCTACACCTTC
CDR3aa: CASTTGVDYGYTF

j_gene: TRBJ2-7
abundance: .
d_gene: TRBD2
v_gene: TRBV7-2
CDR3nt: TGTGCCAGCAGCTTCACTAGCGCTTCCTACGAGCAGTACTTC
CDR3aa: CASSFTSASYEQYF

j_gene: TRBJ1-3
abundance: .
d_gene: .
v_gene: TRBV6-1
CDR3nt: TGTGCCAGCAGTGAATACTCTGGAAACACCATATATTTT
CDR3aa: CASSEYSGNTIYF

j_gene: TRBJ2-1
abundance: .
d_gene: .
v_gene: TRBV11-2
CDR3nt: TGTGCCAGCAGCTTAGAGGGAGGTTCTTACAATGAGCAGTTCTTC
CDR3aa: CASSLEGGSYNEQFF

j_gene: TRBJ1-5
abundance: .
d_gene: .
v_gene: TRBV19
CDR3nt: TGTGCCAGTAGTGCTGCCTTGGGGGCGCAGCCCCAGCATTTT
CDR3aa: CASSAALGAQPQHF

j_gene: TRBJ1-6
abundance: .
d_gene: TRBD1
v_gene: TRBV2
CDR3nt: TGTGCCAGCAGTGCCCGGACAGGGGGTACTTCACCCCTCCACTTT
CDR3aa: CASSARTGGTSPLHF

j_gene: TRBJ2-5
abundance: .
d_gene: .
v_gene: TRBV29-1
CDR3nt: TGCAGCGTACGGACAGTCCAAGAGACCCAGTACTTC
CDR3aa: CSVRTVQETQYF

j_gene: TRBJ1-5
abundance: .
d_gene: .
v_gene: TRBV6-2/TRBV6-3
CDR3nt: TGTGCCAGCAGTCTCCAGGGGCAGCATCAGCCCCAGCATTTT
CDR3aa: CASSLQGQHQPQHF

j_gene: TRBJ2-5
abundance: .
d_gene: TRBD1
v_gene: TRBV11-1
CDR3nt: TGTGCCAGCAGCTTAGCTCCGGCCGACAGGGGAGAGACCCAGTACTTC
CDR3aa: CASSLAPADRGETQYF

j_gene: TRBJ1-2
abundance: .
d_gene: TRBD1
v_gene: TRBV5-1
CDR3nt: TGCGCCAGCAGCTTGGAGAGGGGGCAAAGGGGCAACTATGGCTACACCTTC
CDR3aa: CASSLERGQRGNYGYTF

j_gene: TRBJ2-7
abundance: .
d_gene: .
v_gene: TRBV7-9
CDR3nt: TGTGCCAGCAGCTTTCGGGACGAGCAGTACTTC
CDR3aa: CASSFRDEQYF

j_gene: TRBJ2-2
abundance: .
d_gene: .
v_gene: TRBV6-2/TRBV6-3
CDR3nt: TGTGCCAGCAGTTACTCTCGGGGGTTCAACACCGGGGAGCTGTTTTTT
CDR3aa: CASSYSRGFNTGELFF

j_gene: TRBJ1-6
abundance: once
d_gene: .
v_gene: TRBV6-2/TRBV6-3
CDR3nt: TGTGCCAGCAGTTCGGACAGTTTAGACTTTTCACCCCTCCACTTT
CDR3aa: CASSSDSLDFSPLHF

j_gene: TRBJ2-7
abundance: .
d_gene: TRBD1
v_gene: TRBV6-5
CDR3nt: TGTGCCAGCAGTTACGGGACAGTCAACTCCTACGAGCAGTACTTC
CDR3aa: CASSYGTVNSYEQYF

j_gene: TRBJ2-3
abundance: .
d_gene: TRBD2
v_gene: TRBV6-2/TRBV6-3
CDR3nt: TGTGCCAGCAGCAAACTAGCGGGGGGGCCCGATACGCAGTATTTT
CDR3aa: CASSKLAGGPDTQYF

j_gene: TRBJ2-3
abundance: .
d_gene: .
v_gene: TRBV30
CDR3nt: TGTGCCTGGAGTGTAGGGACTTTAAACACAGATACGCAGTATTTT
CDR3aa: CAWSVGTLNTDTQYF

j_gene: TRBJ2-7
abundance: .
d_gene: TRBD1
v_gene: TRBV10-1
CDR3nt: TGCGCCAGCAGTGACGGTGGGACAGGGGTGAACGAGCAGTACTTC
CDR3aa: CASSDGGTGVNEQYF

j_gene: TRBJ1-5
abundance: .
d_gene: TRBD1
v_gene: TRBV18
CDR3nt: TGTGCCAGCTCAGTTGGGACAGGCGGGGCACAGCCCCAGCATTTT
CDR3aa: CASSVGTGGAQPQHF

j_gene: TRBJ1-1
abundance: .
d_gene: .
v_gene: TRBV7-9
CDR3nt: TGTGCCAGCAGCTTATACCAGGGTGAAGCTTTCTTT
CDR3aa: CASSLYQGEAFF

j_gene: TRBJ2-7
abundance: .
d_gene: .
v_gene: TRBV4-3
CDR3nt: TGCGCCAGCAGTCAACAGGGTACGAGCTCCTACGAGCAGTACTTC
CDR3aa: CASSQQGTSSYEQYF

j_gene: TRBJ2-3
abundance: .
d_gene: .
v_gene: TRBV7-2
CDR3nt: TGTGCCAGCAGCTTAGTTCAAGAGGGGCAGTATTTT
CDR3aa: CASSLVQEGQYF

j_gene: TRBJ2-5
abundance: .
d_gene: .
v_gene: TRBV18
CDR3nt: TGTGCCAGCTCACCCCCGGGACTTGTCCAAGAGACCCAGTACTTC
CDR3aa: CASSPPGLVQETQYF

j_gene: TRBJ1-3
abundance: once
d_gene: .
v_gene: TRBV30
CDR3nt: TGTGCCTGGAGTCCGACTCTCCTCCTCGACAGGCAGATCCCTGGAAACACCATATATTTT
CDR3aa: CAWSPTLLLDRQIPGNTIYF